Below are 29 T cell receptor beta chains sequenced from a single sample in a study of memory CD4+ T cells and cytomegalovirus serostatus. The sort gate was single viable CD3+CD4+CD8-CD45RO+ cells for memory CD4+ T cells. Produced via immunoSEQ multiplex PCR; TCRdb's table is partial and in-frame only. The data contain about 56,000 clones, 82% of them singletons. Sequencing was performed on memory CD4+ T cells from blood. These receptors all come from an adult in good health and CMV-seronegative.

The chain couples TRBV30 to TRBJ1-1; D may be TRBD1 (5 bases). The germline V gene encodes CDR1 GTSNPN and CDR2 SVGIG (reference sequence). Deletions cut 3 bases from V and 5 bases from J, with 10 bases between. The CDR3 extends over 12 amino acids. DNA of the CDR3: TGTGCCTGGAGAGGGAAGGGGACTGAAGCTTTCTTT. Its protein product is CAWRGKGTEAFF.

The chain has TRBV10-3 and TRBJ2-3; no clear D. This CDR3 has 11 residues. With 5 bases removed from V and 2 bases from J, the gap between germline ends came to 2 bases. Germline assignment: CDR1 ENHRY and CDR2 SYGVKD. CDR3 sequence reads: CAISFTDTQYF. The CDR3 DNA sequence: TGTGCCATCAGTTTCACAGATACGCAGTATTTT.

In DNA form, the CDR3 reads TGCGCCAGCAGCCAATATTGGGGAGTGATAGGGCCCATGAACACTGAAGCTTTCTTT. This translates into CASSQYWGVIGPMNTEAFF. This chain joins TRBV4-1 and TRBJ1-1, with unresolved D. The CDR3 contains 19 residues. The V end was cut by 2 bases, the J end by 0 bases, with 22 bases between. Germline assignment: CDR1 MGHRA and CDR2 YSYEKL.

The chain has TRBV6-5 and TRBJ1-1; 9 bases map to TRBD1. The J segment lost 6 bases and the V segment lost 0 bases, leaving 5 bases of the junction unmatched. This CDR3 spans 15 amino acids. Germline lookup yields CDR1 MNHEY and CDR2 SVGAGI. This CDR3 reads CASSYSHGTGPEAFF. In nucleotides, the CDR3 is TGTGCCAGCAGTTACTCACACGGGACAGGGCCTGAAGCTTTCTTT.

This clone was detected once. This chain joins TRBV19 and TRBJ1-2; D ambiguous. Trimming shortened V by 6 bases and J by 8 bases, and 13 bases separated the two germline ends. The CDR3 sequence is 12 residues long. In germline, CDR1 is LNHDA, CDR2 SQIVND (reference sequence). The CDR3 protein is CASRYGYLGYTF. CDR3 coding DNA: TGTGCCAGTAGATACGGATATCTCGGCTACACCTTC.

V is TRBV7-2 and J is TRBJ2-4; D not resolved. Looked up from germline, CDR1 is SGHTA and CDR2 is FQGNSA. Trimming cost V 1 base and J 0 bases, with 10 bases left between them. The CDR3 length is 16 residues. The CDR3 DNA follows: TGTGCCAGCAGCTTAGATCGGCTTATAGCCAAAAACATTCAGTACTTC. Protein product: CASSLDRLIAKNIQYF.

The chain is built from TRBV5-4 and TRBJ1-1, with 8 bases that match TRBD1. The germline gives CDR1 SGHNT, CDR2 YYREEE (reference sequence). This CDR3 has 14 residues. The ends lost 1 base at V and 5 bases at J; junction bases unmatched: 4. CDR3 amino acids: CASSLPGGLTEAFF. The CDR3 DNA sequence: TGTGCCAGCAGCTTGCCAGGGGGCTTAACTGAAGCTTTCTTT.

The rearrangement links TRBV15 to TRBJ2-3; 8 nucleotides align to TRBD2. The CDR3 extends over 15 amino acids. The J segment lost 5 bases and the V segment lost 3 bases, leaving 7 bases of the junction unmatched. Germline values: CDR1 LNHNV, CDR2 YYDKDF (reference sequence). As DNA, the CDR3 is TGTGCCACCAGCAGCAGGAGCGGGGGCTTAGATACGCAGTATTTT. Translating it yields CATSSRSGGLDTQYF.

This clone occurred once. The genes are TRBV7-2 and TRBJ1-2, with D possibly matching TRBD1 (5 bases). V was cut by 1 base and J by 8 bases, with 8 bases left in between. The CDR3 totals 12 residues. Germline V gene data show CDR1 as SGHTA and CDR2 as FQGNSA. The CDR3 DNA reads TGTGCCAGCAGCTTAGGGGGGAGAGGCTACACCTTC. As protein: CASSLGGRGYTF.

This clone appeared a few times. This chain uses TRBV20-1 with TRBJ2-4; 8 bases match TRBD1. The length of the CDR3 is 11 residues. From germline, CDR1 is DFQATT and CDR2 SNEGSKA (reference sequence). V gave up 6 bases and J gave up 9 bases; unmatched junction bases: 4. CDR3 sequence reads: CSAGQGSIQYF. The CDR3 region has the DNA TGCAGTGCCGGACAGGGTTCCATTCAGTACTTC.

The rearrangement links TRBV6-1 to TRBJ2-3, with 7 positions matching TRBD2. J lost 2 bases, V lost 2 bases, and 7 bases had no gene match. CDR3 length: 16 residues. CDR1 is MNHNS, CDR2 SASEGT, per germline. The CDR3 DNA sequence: TGTGCCAGCAGTGAACAAAGCGGGACCTACACAGATACGCAGTATTTT. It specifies CASSEQSGTYTDTQYF.

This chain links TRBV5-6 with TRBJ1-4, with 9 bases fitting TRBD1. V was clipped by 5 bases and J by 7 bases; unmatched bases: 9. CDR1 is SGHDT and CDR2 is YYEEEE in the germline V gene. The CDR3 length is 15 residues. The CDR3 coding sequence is TGTGCCAGCAGGAGACTACAGGGGGCGCGTGAAAAACTGTTTTTT. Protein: CASRRLQGAREKLFF.

The DNA of the CDR3 is TGTGCCAGCAGCAACAGCCAAGGACTTGGCTACGAGCAGTACTTC. Translated, it gives CASSNSQGLGYEQYF. This chain links TRBV7-8 with TRBJ2-7, with D possibly TRBD2 on 5 matching bases. Germline V CDR1 and CDR2: SGHVS, FQNEAQ. V shed 5 bases and J shed 3 bases, with 17 bases lying between them. CDR3 length equals 15 residues.

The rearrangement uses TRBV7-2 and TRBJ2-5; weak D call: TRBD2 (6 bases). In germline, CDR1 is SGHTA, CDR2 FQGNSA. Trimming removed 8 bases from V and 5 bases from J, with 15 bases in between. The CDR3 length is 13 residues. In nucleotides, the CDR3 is TGTGCCAGCTCCTCCGGACGGGGGGAGACCCAGTACTTC. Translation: CASSSGRGETQYF.

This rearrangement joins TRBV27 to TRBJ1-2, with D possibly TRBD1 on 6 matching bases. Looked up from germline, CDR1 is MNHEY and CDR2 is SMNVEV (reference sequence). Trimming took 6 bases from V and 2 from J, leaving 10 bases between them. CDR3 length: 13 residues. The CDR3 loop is CASRLDRNYGYTF. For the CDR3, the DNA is TGTGCCAGCAGACTAGACAGGAACTATGGCTACACCTTC.

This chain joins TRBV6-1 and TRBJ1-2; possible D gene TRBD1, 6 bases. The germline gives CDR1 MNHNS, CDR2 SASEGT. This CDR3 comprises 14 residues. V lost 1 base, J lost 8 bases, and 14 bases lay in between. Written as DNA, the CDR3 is TGTGCCAGCAGTGAAGAACGGGGGCTGGGGGGCTACACCTTC. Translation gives CASSEERGLGGYTF.

CDR3 sequence reads: CATTEGVWVMNTEAFF. Here the CDR3 DNA reads TGTGCCACTACGGAAGGGGTTTGGGTTATGAACACTGAAGCTTTCTTT. The chain carries TRBV21-1 and TRBJ1-1; TRBD1, the table's D call, lacks a check against the DNA. TRBV21-1 is tagged as a pseudogene. The CDR3 is 16 amino acids.

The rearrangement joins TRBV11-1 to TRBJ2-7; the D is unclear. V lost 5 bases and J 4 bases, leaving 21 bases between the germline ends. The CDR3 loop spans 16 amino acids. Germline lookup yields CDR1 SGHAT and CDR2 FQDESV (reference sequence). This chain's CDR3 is CASSPGRIGRSYEQYF. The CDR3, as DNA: TGTGCCAGCAGCCCGGGCCGTATCGGCCGTTCTTACGAGCAGTACTTC.

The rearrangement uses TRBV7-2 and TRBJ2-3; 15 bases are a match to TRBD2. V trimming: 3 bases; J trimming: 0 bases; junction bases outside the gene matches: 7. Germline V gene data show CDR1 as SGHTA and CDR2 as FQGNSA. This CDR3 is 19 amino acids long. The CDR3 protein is CASSLWTSGGVLSTDTQYF. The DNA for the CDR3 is TGTGCCAGCAGCTTGTGGACTAGCGGGGGGGTCCTTAGCACAGATACGCAGTATTTT.

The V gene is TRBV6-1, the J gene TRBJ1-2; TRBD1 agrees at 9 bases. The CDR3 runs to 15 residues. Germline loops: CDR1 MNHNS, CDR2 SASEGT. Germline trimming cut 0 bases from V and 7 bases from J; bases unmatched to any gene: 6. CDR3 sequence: CASSEARTGEGGYTF. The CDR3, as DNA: TGTGCCAGCAGTGAAGCCCGGACAGGGGAGGGTGGCTACACCTTC.

The CDR3 spells CASSMEGRGRGTEAFF. In nucleotides, the CDR3 is TGTGCCAGTAGTATGGAGGGCAGGGGCCGGGGCACTGAAGCTTTCTTT. The rearrangement uses TRBV19 and TRBJ1-1; TRBD1 is a possible D gene (6 bases). V lost 3 bases, J lost 4 bases, and 18 bases lay in between. The CDR3 has 16 amino acids. Germline V gene sequence: CDR1 LNHDA, CDR2 SQIVND (reference sequence).

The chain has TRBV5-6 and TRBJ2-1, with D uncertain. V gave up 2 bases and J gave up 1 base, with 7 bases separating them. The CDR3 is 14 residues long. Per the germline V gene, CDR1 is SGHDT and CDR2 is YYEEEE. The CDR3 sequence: CASSFRVSYNEQFF. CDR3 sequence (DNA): TGTGCCAGCAGCTTTCGGGTGTCCTACAATGAGCAGTTCTTC.

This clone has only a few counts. The CDR3 sequence: CASSQVRTGAEAFF. CDR3 bases: TGTGCCAGCAGCCAAGTTCGGACAGGCGCTGAAGCTTTCTTT. The chain joins TRBV4-2 to TRBJ1-1; TRBD1 aligns across 7 bases. CDR3 length equals 14 residues. V shed 1 base and J 6 bases; nucleotides not matched to a gene: 5. CDR1 LGHNA and CDR2 YNFKEQ come from the germline V gene.

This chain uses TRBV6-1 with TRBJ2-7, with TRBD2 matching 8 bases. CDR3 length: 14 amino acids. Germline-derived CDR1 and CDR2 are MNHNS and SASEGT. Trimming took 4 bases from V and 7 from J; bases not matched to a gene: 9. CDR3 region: CASSGSSGGREQYF. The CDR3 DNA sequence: TGTGCCAGCAGTGGTTCTAGCGGCGGGAGGGAGCAGTACTTC.

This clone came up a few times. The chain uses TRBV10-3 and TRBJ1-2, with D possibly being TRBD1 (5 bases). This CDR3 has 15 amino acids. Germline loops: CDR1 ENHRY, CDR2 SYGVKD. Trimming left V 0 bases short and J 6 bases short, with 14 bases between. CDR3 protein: CAISESREGNNGYTF. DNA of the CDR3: TGTGCCATCAGTGAGTCGAGGGAGGGGAACAATGGCTACACCTTC.

CDR3 in amino acids: CASSLERGTNEKLFF. CDR3 in DNA: TGTGCCAGCAGCTTAGAGAGGGGCACTAATGAAAAACTGTTTTTT. V is TRBV7-8 and J is TRBJ1-4; perhaps TRBD1 as D (5 bases). Trimming shortened V by 1 base and J by 2 bases, and 8 bases separated the two germline ends. The germline CDR1 and CDR2 sequences are SGHVS and FQNEAQ. CDR3 length equals 15 residues.

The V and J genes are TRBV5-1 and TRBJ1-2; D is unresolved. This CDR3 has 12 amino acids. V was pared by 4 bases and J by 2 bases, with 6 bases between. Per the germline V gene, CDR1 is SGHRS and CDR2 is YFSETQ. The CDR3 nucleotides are TGCGCCAGCAGCCTTCAGAACTATGGCTACACCTTC. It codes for CASSLQNYGYTF.

DNA of the CDR3: TGTGCCAGCAGTTACTCCAGGGGGTACCTCTACGAGCAGTACTTC. It codes for CASSYSRGYLYEQYF. The V call is TRBV6-5, the J call TRBJ2-7, with 7 bases identical to TRBD1. The CDR3 extends over 15 amino acids. Germline V gene lookup returns CDR1 MNHEY and CDR2 SVGAGI. V shed 0 bases and J 3 bases; nucleotides not matched to a gene: 5.

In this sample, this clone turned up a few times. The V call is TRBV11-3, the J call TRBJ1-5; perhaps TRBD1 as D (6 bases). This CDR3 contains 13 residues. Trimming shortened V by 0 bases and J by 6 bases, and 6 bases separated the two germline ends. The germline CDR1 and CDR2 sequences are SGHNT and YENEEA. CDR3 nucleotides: TGTGCCAGCAGCTTAGACAGGGGTCAGCCCCAGCATTTT. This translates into CASSLDRGQPQHF. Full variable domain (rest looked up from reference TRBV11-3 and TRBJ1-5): EAGVVQSPRYKIIEKKQPVAFWCNPISGHNTLYWYLQNLGQGPELLIRYENEEAVDDSQLPKDRFSAERLKGVDSTLKIQPAELGDSAVYLCASSLDRGQPQHFGDGTRLSIL.